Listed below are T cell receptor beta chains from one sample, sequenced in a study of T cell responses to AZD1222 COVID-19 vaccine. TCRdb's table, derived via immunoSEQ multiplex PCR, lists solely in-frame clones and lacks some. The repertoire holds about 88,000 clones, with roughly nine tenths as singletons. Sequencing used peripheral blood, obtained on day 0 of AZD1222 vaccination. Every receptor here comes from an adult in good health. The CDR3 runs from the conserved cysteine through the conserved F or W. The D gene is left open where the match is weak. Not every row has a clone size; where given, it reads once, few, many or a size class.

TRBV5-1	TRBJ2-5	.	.	CASSLDPRGETQYF	TGCGCCAGCAGCTTGGATCCGAGAGGGGAGACCCAGTACTTC
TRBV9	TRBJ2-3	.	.	CASSVGPSTDTQYF	TGTGCCAGCAGCGTAGGGCCGAGCACAGATACGCAGTATTTT
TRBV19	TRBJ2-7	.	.	CASTAGTEGYEQYF	TGTGCCAGTACCGCCGGGACGGAAGGCTACGAGCAGTACTTC
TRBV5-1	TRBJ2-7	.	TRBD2	CASSLPTGTSGNSMAYEQYF	TGCGCCAGCAGCTTGCCAACGGGGACTAGCGGGAATTCGATGGCCTACGAGCAGTACTTC
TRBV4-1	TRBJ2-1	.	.	CASSQASGPPDEQFF	TGCGCCAGCAGCCAAGCTTCGGGACCCCCCGATGAGCAGTTCTTC
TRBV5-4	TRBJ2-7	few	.	CASSAGEGVYEQYF	TGTGCCAGCAGCGCAGGGGAGGGGGTCTACGAGCAGTACTTC
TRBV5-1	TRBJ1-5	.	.	CASSLGRDQPQHF	TGCGCCAGCAGCTTGGGCCGCGATCAGCCCCAGCATTTT
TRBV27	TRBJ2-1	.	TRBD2	CASSLSKTSGRHEQFF	TGTGCCAGCAGTTTATCGAAGACTAGCGGGAGACATGAGCAGTTCTTC
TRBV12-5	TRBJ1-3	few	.	CASLGNTIYF	TGTGCTAGTCTCGGAAACACCATATATTTT
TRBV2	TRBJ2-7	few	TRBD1	CASSEAGQGAPNF	TGTGCCAGCAGTGAAGCAGGACAGGGGGCCCCAAACTTC
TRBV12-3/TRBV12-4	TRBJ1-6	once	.	CASSPQVDSPLHF	TGTGCCAGCAGCCCCCAGGTAGATTCACCCCTCCACTTT
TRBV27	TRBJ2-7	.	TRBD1	CASRGTTGRAPHEQYF	TGTGCCAGCAGGGGAACGACAGGGAGAGCCCCCCACGAGCAGTACTTC
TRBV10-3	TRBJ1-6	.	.	CATRDTYNSPLHF	TGTGCCACCCGGGACACCTACAATTCACCCCTCCACTTT
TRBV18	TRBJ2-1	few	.	CASSPSQEDNEQFF	TGTGCCAGCTCACCATCACAGGAAGACAATGAGCAGTTCTTC
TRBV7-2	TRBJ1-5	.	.	CASSLDQYSNQPQHF	TGTGCCAGCAGCTTAGATCAGTATAGCAATCAGCCCCAGCATTTT
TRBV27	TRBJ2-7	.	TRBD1	CASSLGTGLGAYEQYF	TGTGCCAGCAGTTTAGGGACAGGGCTTGGGGCCTACGAGCAGTACTTC
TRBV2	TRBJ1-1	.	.	CASAQGRMNTEAFF	TGTGCCAGCGCGCAGGGGAGGATGAACACTGAAGCTTTCTTT
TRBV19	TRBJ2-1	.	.	CASPLDWASYNEQFF	TGTGCCAGTCCCCTCGACTGGGCTTCCTACAATGAGCAGTTCTTC
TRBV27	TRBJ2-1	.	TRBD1	CASSLDGTGFGEQFF	TGTGCCAGCAGTTTAGACGGGACAGGTTTCGGTGAGCAGTTCTTC
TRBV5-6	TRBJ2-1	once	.	CASSTGPLNEQFF	TGTGCCAGCAGCACTGGACCGCTCAATGAGCAGTTCTTC
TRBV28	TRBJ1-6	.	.	CASSPGGSNNNSPLHF	TGTGCCAGCAGTCCCGGTGGGTCTAACAATAATTCACCCCTCCACTTT
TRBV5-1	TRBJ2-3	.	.	CASSSDRNTDTQYF	TGCGCCAGCAGCTCAGACAGAAACACAGATACGCAGTATTTT
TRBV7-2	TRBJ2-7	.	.	CASRGGSYEQYF	TGTGCCAGCAGGGGGGGTTCCTACGAGCAGTACTTC
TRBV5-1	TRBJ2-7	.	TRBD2	CASSAITSGATYEQYF	TGCGCCAGCAGCGCGATTACTAGCGGGGCCACCTACGAGCAGTACTTC
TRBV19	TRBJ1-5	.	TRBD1	CASSEPGTGGYQPQHF	TGTGCCAGTAGTGAACCCGGGACAGGGGGCTATCAGCCCCAGCATTTT
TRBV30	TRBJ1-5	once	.	CAWSVGSFDQPQHF	TGTGCCTGGAGTGTAGGGTCATTTGATCAGCCCCAGCATTTT
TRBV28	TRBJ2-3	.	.	CASKGMELAGADTQYF	TGTGCCAGCAAAGGGATGGAACTAGCCGGGGCAGATACGCAGTATTTT
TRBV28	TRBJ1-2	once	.	CASSLGGLYGYTF	TGTGCCAGCAGTTTAGGTGGGCTCTATGGCTACACCTTC
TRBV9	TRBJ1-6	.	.	CASSVGGTSGSPLHF	TGTGCCAGCAGCGTAGGAGGGACTTCGGGTTCACCCCTCCACTTT
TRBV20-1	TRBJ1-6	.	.	CSASSGDSSYNSPLHF	TGCAGTGCTAGTAGTGGAGACAGCTCCTATAATTCACCCCTCCACTTT
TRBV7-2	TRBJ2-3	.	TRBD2	CASSLVGRERITDTQYF	TGTGCCAGCAGCTTAGTGGGGCGGGAGAGGATCACAGATACGCAGTATTTT
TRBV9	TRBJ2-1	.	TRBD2	CASSSPSGTSYNEQFF	TGTGCCAGCAGCTCACCTAGCGGGACCTCCTACAATGAGCAGTTCTTC
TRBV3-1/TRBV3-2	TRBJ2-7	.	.	CASSGDGFYEQYF	TGTGCCAGCAGTGGGGACGGCTTTTACGAGCAGTACTTC
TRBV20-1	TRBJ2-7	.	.	CSARLFTEQYF	TGCAGTGCCAGACTATTTACCGAGCAGTACTTC
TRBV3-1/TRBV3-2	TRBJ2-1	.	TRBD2	CASSQYTSGHEQFF	TGTGCCAGCAGCCAATACACTAGCGGCCATGAGCAGTTCTTC
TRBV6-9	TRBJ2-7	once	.	CASSYRGGSYEQYF	TGTGCCAGCAGTTACAGGGGGGGGTCCTACGAGCAGTACTTC
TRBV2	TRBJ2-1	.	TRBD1	CASMQGAVQYNEQFF	TGTGCCAGCATGCAGGGGGCTGTTCAGTACAATGAGCAGTTCTTC
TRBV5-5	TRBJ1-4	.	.	CASSLGFGVRNEKLFF	TGTGCCAGCAGCTTGGGGTTCGGGGTTAGAAATGAAAAACTGTTTTTT
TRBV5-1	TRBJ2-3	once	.	CASSLQEGGRDTQYF	TGCGCCAGCAGCTTGCAGGAGGGGGGTCGGGATACGCAGTATTTT
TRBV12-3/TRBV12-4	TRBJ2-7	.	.	CASSDPWYEQYF	TGTGCCAGCAGTGACCCCTGGTACGAGCAGTACTTC